The rows below give T cell receptor beta chains drawn from one sample of a study of human T cells and chemical hapten exposure. From the RACE reads, TCRdb called clonotypes with MiXCR, one entry per CDR3 protein. This sample has 50,000 to 65,000 distinct CDR3 sequences, with roughly 10% found just once. Source: whole blood, taken in connection with sensitization to the hapten diphenylcyclopropenone (DPC). Source of these receptors: a woman aged 40 to 50 with alopecia areata. Some clones in this sample may be carry-over from other donors' samples. CDR3s include the opening cysteine and the closing phenylalanine or tryptophan. Each record gives: CDR3 DNA, CDR3 protein, clone size, D gene, J gene, V gene. A D gene is named only where the DNA matches it firmly. Size values are once, few and many counts, or a class for expanded clones, and some rows have none.

CDR3nt: TGTGCCAGCAGTCCGTCGGGGCGGGACCGGCCCAGGGGGACCCAGTACTTC; CDR3aa: CASSPSGRDRPRGTQYF; abundance: .; d_gene: .; j_gene: TRBJ2-5; v_gene: TRBV12-3/TRBV12-4
CDR3nt: TGTGCCAGCAGTTACTCGGTAGCGGGGACTGGCACAGATACGCAGTATTTT; CDR3aa: CASSYSVAGTGTDTQYF; abundance: many; d_gene: TRBD2; j_gene: TRBJ2-3; v_gene: TRBV6-5
CDR3nt: TGTGCCAGCGGCGGGACTAGCGGGAGACAGGTGGATGAGCAGTTCTTC; CDR3aa: CASGGTSGRQVDEQFF; abundance: .; d_gene: TRBD2; j_gene: TRBJ2-1; v_gene: TRBV28
CDR3nt: TGTGCCAGCCGCCGGGAGGCCCGAAGGAACATTCAGTACTTC; CDR3aa: CASRREARRNIQYF; abundance: few; d_gene: TRBD2; j_gene: TRBJ2-4; v_gene: TRBV12-3/TRBV12-4
CDR3nt: TGTGCCAGCAGCCCGCAGGGGGCGTACTATGGCTACACCTTC; CDR3aa: CASSPQGAYYGYTF; abundance: many; d_gene: TRBD1; j_gene: TRBJ1-2; v_gene: TRBV3-1
CDR3nt: TGTGCCAGCAGCTTGGGGACAGGGGACTTCAATCAGCCCCAGCATTTT; CDR3aa: CASSLGTGDFNQPQHF; abundance: many; d_gene: TRBD1; j_gene: TRBJ1-5; v_gene: TRBV5-5
CDR3nt: TGTGCCAGCAGCGACAGCGGGAGCTCCTACAATGAGCAGTTCTTC; CDR3aa: CASSDSGSSYNEQFF; abundance: few; d_gene: TRBD2; j_gene: TRBJ2-1; v_gene: TRBV7-2
CDR3nt: TGTGCCACGGGGGGCCACGAAGATACGCAGTATTTT; CDR3aa: CATGGHEDTQYF; abundance: few; d_gene: .; j_gene: TRBJ2-3; v_gene: TRBV6-2/TRBV6-3
CDR3nt: TGTGCCAGCAGCGTAGCGGGGGAAACTTCACCCCTCCACTTT; CDR3aa: CASSVAGETSPLHF; abundance: few; d_gene: .; j_gene: TRBJ1-6; v_gene: TRBV9
CDR3nt: TGTGCCACCAGGGGGAATGAGCAGTTCTTC; CDR3aa: CATRGNEQFF; abundance: many; d_gene: TRBD1; j_gene: TRBJ2-1; v_gene: TRBV28
CDR3nt: TGTGCCAGCAGTCCATCGGCAGGGATTAATGAAAAACTGTTTTTT; CDR3aa: CASSPSAGINEKLFF; abundance: many; d_gene: .; j_gene: TRBJ1-4; v_gene: TRBV27
CDR3nt: TGTGCCAGCAGCCCAGGGCCCGGATCGGGTCGTGAAAAACTGTTTTTT; CDR3aa: CASSPGPGSGREKLFF; abundance: few; d_gene: .; j_gene: TRBJ1-4; v_gene: TRBV11-2
CDR3nt: TGCAGTGCTAGGGGGGGGAAACAAGAGACCCAGTACTTC; CDR3aa: CSARGGKQETQYF; abundance: many; d_gene: TRBD2; j_gene: TRBJ2-5; v_gene: TRBV20-1
CDR3nt: TGTGCCAGCAGCTTAGCGGAGGGTCAGCCCCAGCATTTT; CDR3aa: CASSLAEGQPQHF; abundance: many; d_gene: .; j_gene: TRBJ1-5; v_gene: TRBV7-7
CDR3nt: TGTGCCAGCAGCTTGGAGCGAGGGGGCAATCAGCCCCAGCATTTT; CDR3aa: CASSLERGGNQPQHF; abundance: many; d_gene: .; j_gene: TRBJ1-5; v_gene: TRBV5-8
CDR3nt: TGTGCCATCAGTGATGGACCGAACACTGAAGCTTTCTTT; CDR3aa: CAISDGPNTEAFF; abundance: few; d_gene: .; j_gene: TRBJ1-1; v_gene: TRBV10-3
CDR3nt: TGTGCCAGCAGCCAAATAGCGGGAGATACGCAGTATTTT; CDR3aa: CASSQIAGDTQYF; abundance: few; d_gene: TRBD2; j_gene: TRBJ2-3; v_gene: TRBV7-6
CDR3nt: TGTGCCAGCAGCCATGGCCCGGAAGCGAACACCGGGGAGCTGTTTTTT; CDR3aa: CASSHGPEANTGELFF; abundance: .; d_gene: .; j_gene: TRBJ2-2; v_gene: TRBV4-2
CDR3nt: TGCGCCAGCATGGGGACTAGTGGTGACAATGAGCAGTTCTTC; CDR3aa: CASMGTSGDNEQFF; abundance: .; d_gene: TRBD2; j_gene: TRBJ2-1; v_gene: TRBV10-2
CDR3nt: TGTGCCAGCTCACCTGGGACAGGTCCCGGACAATATTTT; CDR3aa: CASSPGTGPGQYF; abundance: .; d_gene: TRBD1; j_gene: TRBJ1-3; v_gene: TRBV18